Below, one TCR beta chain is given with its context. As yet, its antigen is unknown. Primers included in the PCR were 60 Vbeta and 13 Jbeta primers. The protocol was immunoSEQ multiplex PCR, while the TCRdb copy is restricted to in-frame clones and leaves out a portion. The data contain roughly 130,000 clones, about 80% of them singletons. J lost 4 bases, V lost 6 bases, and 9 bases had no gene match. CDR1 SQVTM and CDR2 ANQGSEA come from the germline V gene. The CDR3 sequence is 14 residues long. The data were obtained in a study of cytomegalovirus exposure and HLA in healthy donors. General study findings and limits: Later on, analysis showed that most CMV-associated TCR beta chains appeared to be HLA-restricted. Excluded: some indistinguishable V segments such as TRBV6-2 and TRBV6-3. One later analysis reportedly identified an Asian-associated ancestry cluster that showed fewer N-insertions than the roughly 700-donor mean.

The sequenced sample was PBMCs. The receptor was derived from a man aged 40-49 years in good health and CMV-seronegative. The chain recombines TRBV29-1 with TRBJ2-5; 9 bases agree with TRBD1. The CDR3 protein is CSVGFGTGRETQYF. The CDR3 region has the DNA TGCAGCGTAGGTTTCGGGACAGGGCGAGAGACCCAGTACTTC.